The present T cell receptor (beta chain) was sequenced within a study of metastatic and nonmetastatic thyroid tumors. Across the study: Thyroid patients, malignant and benign, had repertoires compared across blood and tumor or nodule tissue.

Germline loops: CDR1 SGHVS, CDR2 FNYEAQ. The CDR3 consists of 16 residues. Notes on this clone: At one end the junction does not follow the germline gene, possibly because of a read error.

Original handling: Building a distant-metastasis classifier for papillary thyroid cancer drew on CDR3 differences across clinicopathological groups. Using MiXCR, TCRdb re-called clones from the PCR reads. Clone size and V and J calls follow TCRdb, not the original study. This table has around 30,000 clones, around 15% appearing once. Among the patients, none had received any treatment before thyroid surgery. Sequenced sample: blood. The sequence was obtained from a female donor with papillary thyroid cancer or a benign thyroid nodule (not recorded which). Some clones in this sample may be carry-over from other donors' samples. The rearrangement joins TRBV7-6 to TRBJ2-7; D is perhaps TRBD1 or TRBD2 (5 bases each). The CDR3 protein is CASILVSWGSVYEQYF. CDR3 sequence (DNA): TGTGCCAGCATCTTAGTTAGCTGGGGGTCGGTCTACGAGCAGTACTTC.